Below, one T cell receptor (beta chain) is given with its context. The CDR3 spans 16 residues. The germline CDR1 and CDR2 sequences are LGHNA and YSLEER. V was clipped by 0 bases and J by 2 bases, with 12 bases between them. The source of the sample is a study of blood T cell repertoires in COVID-19. Clones were sequenced by immunoSEQ multiplex PCR, and TCRdb holds only the in-frame ones, with some missing. The table has almost 35,000 clones, roughly 80% seen once. The clonotype originates from an elderly man with acute or convalescent COVID-19. The J gene is TRBJ2-3, the V gene TRBV4-3, with D possibly being TRBD1 (6 bases). Material: peripheral blood. The CDR3, as DNA: TGCGCCAGCAGCCAAGAGGCAGGGGCGTACACAGATACGCAGTATTTT. This codes for CASSQEAGAYTDTQYF.